One and the same sample provided the 8 T cell receptor beta chains below, sequenced in a study of OX40 agonist ivuxolimab in advanced cancers. Method: immunoSEQ multiplex PCR; TCRdb's copy keeps in-frame clones and lacks some. The table has some 90,000 clones, approximately 90% seen once. Specimen: CD4+ or CD8+ T cells sorted from blood, collected in a trial of the OX40 agonist ivuxolimab. These receptors all stem from an adult with an advanced solid tumor such as melanoma, head and neck, liver or kidney cancer.

V usage is TRBV5-1 and J usage is TRBJ2-3; 8 nucleotides line up with TRBD1. The CDR3 covers 15 residues. Germline V CDR1 and CDR2: SGHRS, YFSETQ. V was pared by 0 bases and J by 3 bases, with 3 bases of the junction left unmatched. CDR3 residues: CASSLDRTGTDTQYF. As DNA, the CDR3 is TGCGCCAGCAGCTTGGATCGGACAGGGACAGATACGCAGTATTTT.

This clone was found once. The rearrangement links TRBV19 to TRBJ2-5; TRBD2 matches 8 bases. The ends lost 4 bases at V and 5 bases at J; junction bases unmatched: 9. Germline CDR1 reads LNHDA; CDR2 reads SQIVND (reference sequence). This CDR3 has 15 amino acids. CDR3 sequence (DNA): TGTGCCAGTAGTACCTCCGGGGGGGCAGGGGAGACCCAGTACTTC. Encoded protein: CASSTSGGAGETQYF.

The rearrangement joins TRBV4-1 to TRBJ2-7, with D perhaps matching TRBD1 or TRBD2 (5 bases each). The V gene lost 0 bases and the J gene lost 0 bases, with 15 bases spanning the gap. The germline CDR1 and CDR2 sequences are MGHRA and YSYEKL. This CDR3 has 17 amino acids. CDR3 in amino acids: CASSQDDRGPSSYEQYF. In DNA form, the CDR3 reads TGCGCCAGCAGCCAAGATGATCGGGGACCGAGCTCCTACGAGCAGTACTTC.

This clone was seen only once. The V call is TRBV11-3, the J call TRBJ2-7, with D possibly being TRBD2 (5 bases). The CDR3 sequence is 16 residues long. Looked up from germline, CDR1 is SGHNT and CDR2 is YENEEA. The V and J ends lost 0 bases and 7 bases respectively, with 19 bases between them. The CDR3 DNA follows: TGTGCCAGCAGCTTAGATTCGGGGTCCGGCCCGTCGGAGCAGTACTTC. Its translation: CASSLDSGSGPSEQYF.

This chain uses TRBV6-5 with TRBJ2-1, with 12 bases identical to TRBD2. V lost 6 bases and J lost 7; bases outside the gene matches: 4. The CDR3 spans 14 residues. Germline V lookup: CDR1 MNHEY, CDR2 SVGAGI. This CDR3 is CASSRTSGINEQFF. The CDR3, as DNA: TGTGCCAGCAGCCGGACTAGCGGGATAAATGAGCAGTTCTTC.

Details on this clone: No DNA is shown, since the ends of the CDR3 on it are uncertain; the CDR3 is the one TCRdb lists. The rearrangement joins TRBV21-1 to TRBJ2-2. TRBV21-1 corresponds to a pseudogene. The CDR3 comprises 15 residues, both ends counted. The CDR3 loop reads CASGVRGRTPGSCFF.

This sequence joins TRBV7-2 and TRBJ2-4; no definite D call. Germline-derived CDR1 and CDR2 are SGHTA and FQGNSA. CDR3 length: 15 residues. Between the trimmed V and J ends, which lost 2 bases and 6 bases, there was a span of 14 bases. The CDR3: CASSLTGTGGNIQYF. In nucleotides, the CDR3 is TGTGCCAGCAGCTTAACCGGCACTGGCGGAAACATTCAGTACTTC.

This chain uses TRBV28 with TRBJ2-7, with D perhaps TRBD1 or TRBD2 (5 bases each). CDR1 is MDHEN and CDR2 is SYDVKM in the germline V gene. CDR3 length: 15 residues. Trimming left V 6 bases short and J 0 bases short, with 15 bases between. In nucleotides, the CDR3 is TGTGCCAGCAGGAGAAGGGACGGAAGCTCCTACGAGCAGTACTTC. Translation gives CASRRRDGSSYEQYF.